The 14 T cell receptor beta chains below were found in one sample sequenced in a study of radiation and T cells in renal cell carcinoma. Clones were sequenced by immunoSEQ multiplex PCR, and TCRdb holds only the in-frame ones, with some missing. The sample has fewer than 200,000 clones; around 89% are singletons. Time point indicated: blood 4 weeks post-SBRT, at nephrectomy. Treatment: 15 Gy SBRT to primary tumor, nephrectomy 4 weeks later. The specimen comprised blood, sampled from a patient whose treatment included radiotherapy and nephrectomy. The receptors were sampled from a woman aged 45-60 years with renal cell carcinoma.

V gene TRBV6-1 combines with J gene TRBJ1-2; D not resolved. The V end lost 2 bases, the J end lost 5 bases, and 15 bases lay between the germline ends. The CDR3 contains 15 residues. Looked up from germline, CDR1 is MNHNS and CDR2 is SASEGT. CDR3 coding DNA: TGTGCCAGCAGTGAACGCTCTGGAAATGGGTATGGCTACACCTTC. It translates to CASSERSGNGYGYTF.

The genes are TRBV6-1 and TRBJ1-5, with D uncertain. CDR1 MNHNS and CDR2 SASEGT come from the germline V gene. Deletions cut 4 bases from V and 0 bases from J, with 7 bases between. This CDR3 region has 14 residues. The CDR3 loop is CASSGDLSNQPQHF. DNA of the CDR3: TGTGCCAGCAGTGGAGACCTTAGCAATCAGCCCCAGCATTTT.

This clone was seen more than once but under ten times. V usage is TRBV21-1 and J usage is TRBJ1-2. TRBV21-1 is flagged as a pseudogene. CDR3 size: 12 residues. For the CDR3, the DNA is TGTGCCAGCAGCAAAGACTCGGGTGGCTACACCTTC. Translating gives CASSKDSGGYTF.

The chain couples TRBV12-5 to TRBJ2-7; D remains unclear. The germline gives CDR1 LGHNT, CDR2 FRNRAP. Trimming shortened V by 7 bases and J by 5 bases, and 9 bases separated the two germline ends. The CDR3 totals 11 residues. The CDR3 loop is CASALIDEQYF. CDR3 DNA: TGTGCTAGTGCCCTGATTGACGAGCAGTACTTC.

CDR3 bases: TGTGCCAGTAGTAGACAGGGACCTCACAATGAGCAGTTCTTC. Protein sequence: CASSRQGPHNEQFF. The rearrangement joins TRBV19 to TRBJ2-1, with 7 bases that match TRBD1. Trimming took 4 bases from V and 5 from J; bases not matched to a gene: 5. CDR1 is LNHDA, CDR2 SQIVND, per germline (reference sequence). The CDR3 spans 14 residues.

The gene calls are TRBV29-1 and TRBJ2-7; D uncertain. The length of the CDR3 is 14 residues. The V gene lost 7 bases and the J gene lost 2 bases, with 18 bases spanning the gap. The germline V gene has CDR1 SQVTM and CDR2 ANQGSEA. CDR3 protein: CSASSPLGPYEQYF. DNA of the CDR3: TGCAGCGCTTCCAGTCCACTCGGCCCCTACGAGCAGTACTTC.

The rearrangement links TRBV9 to TRBJ2-7; 7 bases align to TRBD1. The junction had 12 bases not matched to a gene; V was cut back by 0 bases and J by 6 bases. CDR1 is SGDLS, CDR2 YYNGEE, per germline. This CDR3 contains 16 residues. The chain's CDR3 is CASSVGEGAVGFEQYF. The CDR3, as DNA: TGTGCCAGCAGCGTAGGAGAGGGGGCGGTTGGTTTCGAGCAGTACTTC.

This chain uses TRBV6-1 with TRBJ2-7, with D unclear. Germline V lookup: CDR1 MNHNS, CDR2 SASEGT. The CDR3 contains 13 residues. Trimming removed 10 bases at V and 8 bases at J, with 21 bases between. In DNA, the CDR3 is TGTGCCACCTCCGAATCGTCAGGCTTCAAGCAGTACTTC. It translates to CATSESSGFKQYF.

The gene calls are TRBV19 and TRBJ1-4; 7 nucleotides align to TRBD1. Germline V gene sequence: CDR1 LNHDA, CDR2 SQIVND (reference sequence). Trimming cost V 6 bases and J 12 bases; bases outside gene matches: 13. CDR3 length: 14 residues. CDR3 in DNA: TGTGCCAGTAGCGCAAATCCGGGACAGTCCGAACTGTTTTTT. It is translated as CASSANPGQSELFF.

CDR3 protein: CASSQTSGGVNEQFF. The CDR3 coding sequence is TGTGCCAGCAGCCAGACTAGCGGGGGGGTTAATGAGCAGTTCTTC. J is TRBJ2-1 and V is TRBV4-2; TRBD2 agrees at 14 bases. In germline, CDR1 is LGHNA, CDR2 YNFKEQ. V was clipped by 3 bases and J by 7 bases; unmatched bases: 2. The CDR3 loop spans 15 amino acids.

This chain uses TRBV19 with TRBJ1-2; 9 bases are shared with TRBD1. The CDR3 runs 14 residues. Germline values: CDR1 LNHDA, CDR2 SQIVND (reference sequence). Trimming cost V 5 bases and J 6 bases; bases outside gene matches: 7. CDR3 DNA: TGTGCCAGTAGTCCAAGGGACAGGGTTAATGGCTACACCTTC. Encoded protein: CASSPRDRVNGYTF. The complete variable domain, with remaining parts taken from reference TRBV19 and TRBJ1-2, reads DGGITQSPKYLFRKEGQNVTLSCEQNLNHDAMYWYRQDPGQGLRLIYYSQIVNDFQKGDIAEGYSVSREKKESFPLTVTSAQKNPTAFYLCASSPRDRVNGYTFGSGTRLTVV.

The gene calls are TRBV2 and TRBJ2-5; 7 bases are shared with TRBD2. From germline, CDR1 is SNHLY and CDR2 FYNNEI. The CDR3 runs to 14 residues. The V gene end was trimmed by 7 bases and the J gene end by 5 bases; junction bases not matched to a gene: 10. In DNA, the CDR3 is TGTGCCAGCAATTGGGGCGGAGCGGGGGAGACCCAGTACTTC. It codes for CASNWGGAGETQYF.

The J gene is TRBJ2-1, the V gene TRBV9; 7 bases line up with TRBD2. Germline V gene sequence: CDR1 SGDLS, CDR2 YYNGEE. Trimming removed 3 bases from V and 7 bases from J; junction bases left unmatched: 7. The CDR3 runs to 14 residues. Written as DNA, the CDR3 is TGTGCCAGCAGCGAGGTTGGGAGGGGAAATGAGCAGTTCTTC. Protein: CASSEVGRGNEQFF. Supplemented by reference TRBV9 and TRBJ2-1, the full variable domain reads DSGVTQTPKHLITATGQRVTLRCSPRSGDLSVYWYQQSLDQGLQFLIQYYNGEERAKGNILERFSAQQFPDLHSELNLSSLELGDSALYFCASSEVGRGNEQFFGPGTRLTVL.

This clone was picked up a small number of times. Within the sample, other DNA sequences also encode this same CDR3. The rearrangement uses TRBV13 and TRBJ1-3; D gene uncertain. Between the trimmed V and J ends, which lost 5 bases and 4 bases, there was a span of 9 bases. The CDR3 has 13 amino acids. Germline-derived CDR1 and CDR2 are PRHDT and FYEKMQ (reference sequence). CDR3 sequence reads: CASSHLAGNTIYF. CDR3 bases: TGTGCCAGCAGCCACTTAGCGGGAAACACCATATATTTT.